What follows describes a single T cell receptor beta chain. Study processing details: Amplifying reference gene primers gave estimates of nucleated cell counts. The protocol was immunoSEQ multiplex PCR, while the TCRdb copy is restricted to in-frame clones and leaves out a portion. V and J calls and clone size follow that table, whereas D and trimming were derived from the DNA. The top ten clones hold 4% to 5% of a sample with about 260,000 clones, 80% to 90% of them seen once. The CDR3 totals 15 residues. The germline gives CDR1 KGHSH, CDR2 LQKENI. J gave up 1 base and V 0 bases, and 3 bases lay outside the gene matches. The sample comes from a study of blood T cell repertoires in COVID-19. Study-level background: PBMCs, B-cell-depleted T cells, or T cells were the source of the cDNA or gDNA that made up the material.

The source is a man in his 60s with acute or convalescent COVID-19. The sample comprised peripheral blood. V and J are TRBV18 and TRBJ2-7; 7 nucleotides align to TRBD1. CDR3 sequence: CASSPPNRGSYEQYF. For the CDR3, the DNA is TGTGCCAGCTCACCACCAAACAGGGGTTCCTACGAGCAGTACTTC.